This T cell receptor beta chain came from a study of shared clonotypes between healthy human individuals. General study results and limits: Generation probabilities of non-shared clonotypes were lower (relative to those shared by all four donors).

As concerns this clone: The antigen is unknown. One end of the junction fails to match germline, which may point to a read error.

A deep-level run was used for the assay. Libraries were prepared by immunoSEQ multiplex PCR; TCRdb keeps only in-frame clonotypes and omits some of them. The table includes a few million clones, over 85% detected once. Germline V gene data show CDR1 as LNHNV and CDR2 as YYDKDF (reference sequence). The length of the CDR3 is 14 residues. This sequence joins TRBV15 and TRBJ2-7; no reliable D call. This sequence was found in a man in his late teens or twenties in good health. Some clones in this sample may be carry-over from other donors' samples. Specimen: naive CD4+ T cells from PBMCs. Subset defined: CD45RA+ positively selected. The CDR3 DNA sequence: TGTGCCACCAGCAGACGGCAAGGCAGAGCCGACTCGCACTTC. Protein sequence: CATSRRQGRADSHF.